Listed here are 10 T cell receptor beta chains from one sample, sequenced in a study of blood T cell repertoires in COVID-19. TCRdb keeps only in-frame clones here, not all; method: immunoSEQ multiplex PCR. The sample contains hundreds of thousands of clones, 80% to 90% of which appear only once. Sequencing input: PBMCs or T cells enriched from blood (not recorded which). These receptors were collected from a woman between 50 and 59 years old who had recovered from COVID-19.

CDR3: CASSSDRPNSYNSPLHF. CDR3 sequence (DNA): TGCGCCAGCAGCTCGGACAGGCCGAACTCCTATAATTCACCCCTCCACTTT. V usage is TRBV5-1 and J usage is TRBJ1-6, with 7 bases fitting TRBD1. The CDR3 is made up of 17 amino acids. V lost 3 bases and J lost 0; bases outside the gene matches: 6. The germline gives CDR1 SGHRS, CDR2 YFSETQ. Looking up the rest from reference TRBV5-1 and TRBJ1-6 gives the full variable domain: KAGVTQTPRYLIKTRGQQVTLSCSPISGHRSVSWYQQTPGQGLQFLFEYFSETQRNKGNFPGRFSGRQFSNSRSEMNVSTLELGDSALYLCASSSDRPNSYNSPLHFGNGTRLTVT.

The J gene is TRBJ1-5, the V gene TRBV19, with 8 bases lining up with TRBD1. CDR3 length equals 12 residues. Looked up from germline, CDR1 is LNHDA and CDR2 is SQIVND (reference sequence). The trim removed 8 bases at V and 9 bases at J, leaving 6 bases unmatched. CDR3 residues: CASGTGAGPQHF. The CDR3 DNA sequence: TGTGCCAGTGGGACAGGAGCCGGGCCCCAGCATTTT.

The chain uses TRBV7-8 and TRBJ1-5; 7 bases agree with TRBD1. The V gene end was trimmed by 5 bases and the J gene end by 0 bases; junction bases not matched to a gene: 7. This CDR3 has 16 amino acids. Germline V gene lookup returns CDR1 SGHVS and CDR2 FQNEAQ. The CDR3 coding sequence is TGTGCCAGCAGCCCCGGGACAGTGAATAGCAATCAGCCCCAGCATTTT. Its protein product is CASSPGTVNSNQPQHF.

The rearrangement joins TRBV5-5 to TRBJ2-7; D is ambiguous. The CDR3 contains 13 residues. Germline V gene lookup returns CDR1 SGHKS and CDR2 YYEKEE (reference sequence). V was cut by 2 bases and J by 3 bases, with 9 bases left in between. The CDR3 nucleotides are TGTGCCAGCAGCTTAAATATAGTCTACGAGCAGTACTTC. This sequence encodes CASSLNIVYEQYF.

The chain links TRBV3-1 (or the pseudogene TRBV3-2) to TRBJ2-5; D is ambiguous. The CDR3 is 14 residues long. The V gene's germline CDR1 is LGHDT and CDR2 YNNKEL (reference sequence). Trimming took off 2 bases at V and 5 bases at J, with 12 bases between the two ends. The CDR3, as DNA: TGTGCCAGCAGCCAAACGAGGTATGGTGAGACCCAGTACTTC. Translated, it gives CASSQTRYGETQYF.

The genes are TRBV27 and TRBJ2-1; TRBD2 agrees at 7 bases. Germline CDR1 MNHEY, CDR2 SMNVEV (reference sequence). The CDR3 consists of 14 residues. V lost 3 bases, J lost 7 bases, and 6 bases stayed unmatched. Here the CDR3 DNA reads TGTGCCAGCAGTTTTCGGGGGGTGGTGAATGAGCAGTTCTTC. As protein: CASSFRGVVNEQFF.

The chain recombines TRBV27 with TRBJ2-1; 9 nucleotides align to TRBD1. There are 15 residues in the CDR3. Germline assignment: CDR1 MNHEY and CDR2 SMNVEV (reference sequence). V gave up 7 bases and J gave up 10 bases; unmatched junction bases: 14. CDR3 nucleotides: TGTGCCAGCACCAGTCCGGACAGGGGCTGGGACGAGCAGTTCTTC. Translated, it gives CASTSPDRGWDEQFF.

This clone was picked up a small number of times. CDR3 sequence: CASSLLHGGNQPQHF. CDR3 DNA: TGTGCCAGTAGTCTTTTGCACGGGGGCAATCAGCCCCAGCATTTT. This sequence joins TRBV19 and TRBJ1-5; D not resolved. V was cut by 5 bases and J by 2 bases, with 13 bases left in between. The CDR3 sequence is 15 residues long. Germline-derived CDR1 and CDR2 are LNHDA and SQIVND (reference sequence).

The J gene is TRBJ1-2, the V gene TRBV27; D is unclear. Trimming shortened V by 6 bases and J by 7 bases, and 18 bases separated the two germline ends. The CDR3 has 14 amino acids. CDR1 and CDR2 from the germline V gene are MNHEY and SMNVEV (reference sequence). CDR3: CASSPLFEGFGYTF. The CDR3, as DNA: TGTGCCAGCAGCCCTCTCTTTGAGGGTTTTGGCTACACCTTC.

The chain recombines TRBV6-1 with TRBJ1-5; D remains unclear. V lost 2 bases, J lost 3 bases, and 11 bases lay in between. The CDR3 covers 15 residues. Germline loops: CDR1 MNHNS, CDR2 SASEGT. This CDR3 is CASSELLYSNQPQHF. CDR3 DNA: TGTGCCAGCAGTGAACTCCTCTATTCCAATCAGCCCCAGCATTTT.